The 17 T cell receptor beta chains below were found in one sample sequenced in a study of molecular identifiers for immune sequencing clone quantification. One entry per CDR3 protein, called by TCRdb with MiXCR from the PCR reads. The sample records around 460,000 distinct CDR3 sequences, approximately 25% being singletons. Sequenced input: naive CD8+ T cells from blood, with Jurkat cell RNA spiked in. The sample's subset: FACS-sorted CD8+CD4-CCR7+CD45RA+ naive T cells. The receptors here all came from a human donor in good health. Some libraries in this study had Jurkat cell RNA spiked in.

The V call is TRBV29-1, the J call TRBJ1-2, with TRBD1 matching 8 bases. The V segment lost 7 bases and the J segment 2 bases; nucleotides outside the gene matches: 6. Germline-derived CDR1 and CDR2 are SQVTM and ANQGSEA. The CDR3 spans 13 residues. For the CDR3, the DNA is TGCAGCGGCGAGACAGGGGAGAACTATGGCTACACCTTC. Protein sequence: CSGETGENYGYTF.

This clonotype was seen a single time. A much more abundant neighbour one base away suggests this may be a read error. V usage is TRBV7-9 and J usage is TRBJ2-4; D ambiguous. From germline, CDR1 is SEHNR and CDR2 FQNEAQ (reference sequence). This CDR3 has 14 residues. DNA for the CDR3: TGTGTCAGCAGCTTATCTGCCGGAAAAAACATTCAGTACTTC. This codes for CVSSLSAGKNIQYF.

In this sample, this clonotype turned up many times. The rearrangement links TRBV7-2 to TRBJ2-1; perhaps TRBD2 as D (5 bases). There are 15 residues in the CDR3. CDR1 is SGHTA and CDR2 is FQGNSA in the germline V gene. V lost 6 bases and J lost 0, with 12 bases in between. The CDR3 coding sequence is TGTGCCAGCAGGGACTTCACGGGCTCCTACAATGAGCAGTTCTTC. This codes for CASRDFTGSYNEQFF.

With regard to this clonotype: A much larger clone lies one base from this, so it may be a read error. This chain connects TRBV20-1 to TRBJ1-5, with no clear D. Germline CDR1 is DFQATT and CDR2 is SNEGSKA (reference sequence). This CDR3 is 15 amino acids long. CDR3 sequence (DNA): TGCAGTACTAGAGATGAAGTCCGGACGGGACAGCCCCAGCATTTT. Translated: CSTRDEVRTGQPQHF.

The chain carries TRBV20-1 and TRBJ2-2, with 10 bases that match TRBD2. The CDR3 length is 16 residues. Germline assignment: CDR1 DFQATT and CDR2 SNEGSKA (reference sequence). J gave up 3 bases and V 3 bases, and 7 bases lay outside the gene matches. CDR3 sequence (DNA): TGCAGTGCTAGGATAGCGGGAGGTCCCTACACCGGGGAGCTGTTTTTT. Amino acid sequence: CSARIAGGPYTGELFF.

This clonotype was observed a handful of times. V is TRBV27 and J is TRBJ2-3; 8 bases are shared with TRBD2. V shed 3 bases and J 1 base; nucleotides not matched to a gene: 3. CDR3 size: 15 residues. Germline V gene lookup returns CDR1 MNHEY and CDR2 SMNVEV (reference sequence). CDR3 in amino acids: CASSFLGRGTDTQYF. The CDR3 bases are TGTGCCAGCAGTTTCCTCGGGAGGGGCACAGATACGCAGTATTTT.

This clonotype was recorded at least ten times. The chain has TRBV29-1 and TRBJ1-1; D not resolved. Germline-derived CDR1 and CDR2 are SQVTM and ANQGSEA. V was trimmed by 5 bases and J by 5 bases, leaving 18 bases between them. This CDR3 contains 14 residues. The CDR3 DNA follows: TGCAGCGTTCCTTATTACGGCCGGGTTACTGAAGCTTTCTTT. Protein sequence: CSVPYYGRVTEAFF.

This clonotype was seen repeatedly, ten times or more. This chain connects TRBV29-1 to TRBJ2-7; D not certain. Germline V gene lookup returns CDR1 SQVTM and CDR2 ANQGSEA. Deletions cut 6 bases from V and 3 bases from J, with 12 bases between. This CDR3 has 12 amino acids. The CDR3 loop is CSVLVGFYEQYF. The DNA of the CDR3 is TGCAGCGTGCTCGTGGGGTTCTACGAGCAGTACTTC.

Many counts were recorded for this clonotype. The rearrangement joins TRBV9 to TRBJ2-2, with TRBD2 as a possible D gene (5 bases). Between the trimmed V and J ends, which lost 4 bases and 7 bases, there was a span of 8 bases. From germline, CDR1 is SGDLS and CDR2 YYNGEE. CDR3 length equals 12 residues. The DNA of the CDR3 is TGTGCCAGCAGCCCACTAGGCGGGGAGCTGTTTTTT. Translation gives CASSPLGGELFF.

V is TRBV3-1 and J is TRBJ2-3; 14 bases align to TRBD2. The germline V gene encodes CDR1 LGHDT and CDR2 YNNKEL (reference sequence). CDR3 length: 18 amino acids. V lost 6 bases and J lost 0; bases outside the gene matches: 8. The CDR3 DNA is TGTGCCAGCAGTCCGGGACTAGCGGGAGTTAGGAGCACAGATACGCAGTATTTT. Protein sequence: CASSPGLAGVRSTDTQYF.

This clonotype has ten or more counts. V usage is TRBV14 and J usage is TRBJ2-3, with D possibly matching TRBD2 (5 bases). The germline V gene has CDR1 SGHDN and CDR2 FVKESK. The V and J ends lost 5 bases and 4 bases respectively, with 19 bases between them. This CDR3 spans 16 amino acids. CDR3 sequence reads: CASSTGELAPPDTQYF. The CDR3 DNA sequence: TGTGCCAGCAGCACCGGAGAGCTAGCACCGCCAGATACGCAGTATTTT.

V and J are TRBV10-3 and TRBJ2-3; 7 positions match TRBD1. The junction had 6 bases not matched to a gene; V was cut back by 8 bases and J by 1 base. This CDR3 is built from 14 residues. Germline-derived CDR1 and CDR2 are ENHRY and SYGVKD. Here the CDR3 DNA reads TGTGCCATCGAACAGGGGTCGGGCACAGATACGCAGTATTTT. The encoded protein is CAIEQGSGTDTQYF.

About this clonotype itself: This may come from a read error, since a much larger clone is one base off. This rearrangement joins TRBV7-2 to TRBJ1-1; 7 nucleotides align to TRBD1. Germline V gene sequence: CDR1 SGHTA, CDR2 FQGNSA. V shed 4 bases and J 4 bases; nucleotides not matched to a gene: 6. The CDR3 loop spans 14 amino acids. In DNA form, the CDR3 reads TGTGCCAGCAGCTCTTTAAGGGACAGCACTGAAGCTTTCTTT. Amino acids: CASSSLRDSTEAFF.

The gene calls are TRBV20-1 and TRBJ2-7, with a tentative D call TRBD1 (6 bases). Trimming shortened V by 1 base and J by 0 bases, and 10 bases separated the two germline ends. This CDR3 has 14 residues. The germline gives CDR1 DFQATT, CDR2 SNEGSKA (reference sequence). CDR3 residues: CSARGTVSSYEQYF. The CDR3 DNA sequence: TGCAGTGCTAGAGGGACAGTTAGCTCCTACGAGCAGTACTTC.

This clonotype was counted only a few times. V and J are TRBV7-9 and TRBJ2-7; a possible D gene is TRBD2 (6 bases). The CDR3 totals 13 residues. Trimming took off 5 bases at V and 6 bases at J, with 14 bases between the two ends. The V gene's germline CDR1 is SEHNR and CDR2 FQNEAQ (reference sequence). CDR3 DNA: TGTGCCAGCAGCCAAGGTGGCGGGACCGAGCAGTACTTC. It codes for CASSQGGGTEQYF.

This clonotype was found once. A much larger clone is a single base away; this may be a read error. CDR3 in amino acids: CASSLARVDGVSEAFF. CDR3 DNA: TGTGCCAGCAGCTTAGCTAGAGTGGACGGGGTCTCTGAAGCTTTCTTT. The chain links TRBV13 to TRBJ1-1; no clear D gene. V lost 1 base and J 6 bases, leaving 18 bases between the germline ends. The CDR3 has 16 amino acids. Germline-derived CDR1 and CDR2 are PRHDT and FYEKMQ (reference sequence).

This clonotype was detected only a few times. The rearrangement uses TRBV13 and TRBJ1-5; D is possibly TRBD1 (5 bases). The V end lost 8 bases, the J end lost 1 base, and 12 bases lay between the germline ends. Germline CDR1 reads PRHDT; CDR2 reads FYEKMQ (reference sequence). CDR3 length: 14 amino acids. The CDR3 loop reads CASCADRSNQPQHF. CDR3 nucleotides: TGTGCCAGCTGCGCAGACAGAAGCAATCAGCCCCAGCATTTT.